Listed below are T cell receptor beta chains from one sample, sequenced in a study of cytomegalovirus exposure and HLA in healthy donors. The repertoire was sequenced with immunoSEQ multiplex PCR; TCRdb's copy has only in-frame clones and lacks some. The data hold fewer than 55,000 clones, with about 70% observed a single time. Sequenced input: PBMCs. Receptors originate from a woman in her forties or fifties in good health and CMV-seropositive. CDR3s include the opening cysteine and the closing phenylalanine or tryptophan. A D gene is named only where the DNA matches it firmly. The size of a clone is reported for some rows only, either as once, few or many, or as a class for expanded clones.

D gene	V gene	clone size	J gene	CDR3 protein	CDR3 DNA
.	TRBV29-1	.	TRBJ1-2	CSVESHSYGYTF	TGCAGCGTTGAGTCCCACAGCTATGGCTACACCTTC
TRBD2	TRBV18	.	TRBJ2-7	CASSRGERGYSYEQYF	TGTGCCAGCTCACGGGGCGAGCGGGGATACTCCTACGAGCAGTACTTC
.	TRBV6-1	once	TRBJ1-5	CASSLTEGQNQPQHF	TGTGCCAGCAGTCTAACCGAAGGACAAAATCAGCCCCAGCATTTT
.	TRBV11-3	.	TRBJ1-1	CASRLKGDTEAFF	TGTGCCAGCAGACTCAAGGGGGACACTGAAGCTTTCTTT
TRBD1	TRBV5-1	.	TRBJ1-2	CASSLEGAWGYTF	TGCGCCAGCAGCTTAGAGGGGGCCTGGGGCTACACCTTC
.	TRBV7-8	.	TRBJ2-3	CASSFRDTQYF	TGTGCCAGCAGCTTTAGAGATACGCAGTATTTT
.	TRBV7-9	.	TRBJ1-1	CASSLWQNTEAFF	TGTGCCAGCAGCTTGTGGCAGAACACTGAAGCTTTCTTT
.	TRBV4-2	.	TRBJ1-1	CASSQDTVREAFF	TGTGCCAGCAGCCAAGACACGGTTCGTGAAGCTTTCTTT
.	TRBV7-2	.	TRBJ1-1	CASGPQGRALEAFF	TGTGCCAGCGGGCCCCAGGGGAGGGCCCTTGAAGCTTTCTTT
TRBD2	TRBV5-4	.	TRBJ2-5	CASSLRTRTSRRGETQYF	TGTGCCAGCAGCTTGCGTACCCGGACTAGCCGGAGGGGAGAGACCCAGTACTTC
TRBD1	TRBV19	.	TRBJ1-3	CASSIGRQGSSGNTIYF	TGTGCCAGTAGTATTGGGAGACAGGGAAGCTCTGGAAACACCATATATTTT
TRBD2	TRBV7-2	.	TRBJ2-7	CASSIHSGSSYEQYF	TGTGCCAGCAGCATCCATAGCGGGAGTTCCTACGAGCAGTACTTC
.	TRBV2	.	TRBJ1-2	CASKRWEEAGYTF	TGTGCCAGCAAACGGTGGGAGGAGGCTGGCTACACCTTC
TRBD1	TRBV7-9	.	TRBJ1-1	CASSRQGRYTEAFF	TGTGCCAGCTCGCGACAGGGGAGGTACACTGAAGCTTTCTTT
TRBD2	TRBV18	.	TRBJ2-3	CASSPPGLILYF	TGTGCCAGCTCACCACCGGGACTAATTCTGTATTTT
.	TRBV5-1	few	TRBJ2-7	CASSSLASPYEQYF	TGCGCCAGCAGCTCTCTAGCCTCCCCCTACGAGCAGTACTTC